A single sample is the source of the 32 T cell receptor beta chains below, sequenced in a study of chemoradiotherapy in HPV16-positive cancers. This table comes from immunoSEQ multiplex PCR, and its TCRdb copy is limited to in-frame clones, with some not included. The sample has approximately 15,000 clones, around 90% seen once. The material was blood, obtained from a patient who underwent chemoradiotherapy. The receptors come from a human donor with HPV-associated anogenital cancer.

The chain couples TRBV10-3 to TRBJ1-5, with D uncertain. Trimming removed 4 bases from V and 1 base from J, with 5 bases in between. The germline V gene encodes CDR1 ENHRY and CDR2 SYGVKD. The CDR3 runs 13 residues. Here the CDR3 reads CAISVDSNQPQHF. The CDR3 DNA follows: TGTGCCATCAGTGTTGACAGCAATCAGCCCCAGCATTTT.

This chain links TRBV28 with TRBJ2-5; TRBD1 matches at 7 bases. The J call is in doubt because the DNA end fits TRBJ2-7 better. This CDR3 spans 15 amino acids. CDR1 and CDR2 from the germline V gene are MDHEN and SYDVKM. In nucleotides, the CDR3 is TGTGCCAGCAGTCCCCGGGACAGACTATCCTACGAGCAGTACTTC. Translating it yields CASSPRDRLSYEQYF.

J is TRBJ2-1 and V is TRBV11-3, with D perhaps matching TRBD2 (6 bases). Germline V CDR1 and CDR2: SGHNT, YENEEA. Between the trimmed V and J ends, which lost 9 bases and 4 bases, there was a span of 13 bases. CDR3 length: 13 residues. DNA for the CDR3: TGTGCCAGTTCCGGGACTCCATACAATGAGCAGTTCTTC. Residues: CASSGTPYNEQFF.

This rearrangement joins TRBV7-8 to TRBJ2-5; D possibly uses TRBD1 or TRBD2 (5 bases each). CDR1 and CDR2 from the germline V gene are SGHVS and FQNEAQ. The CDR3 is 14 residues long. V lost 5 bases and J lost 3, with 13 bases in between. CDR3 nucleotides: TGTGCCAGCAGCGTCTGGGACCGAGAAGAGACCCAGTACTTC. This translates into CASSVWDREETQYF.

The genes are TRBV27 and TRBJ2-5; perhaps TRBD2 as D (6 bases). Germline V gene sequence: CDR1 MNHEY, CDR2 SMNVEV (reference sequence). The CDR3 covers 14 residues. The V end lost 4 bases, the J end lost 4 bases, and 13 bases lay between the germline ends. CDR3 loop: CASSSGTPLETQYF. For the CDR3, the DNA is TGTGCCAGCAGTTCAGGGACTCCACTAGAGACCCAGTACTTC.

The CDR3 sequence: CASSLFSFRTGNTEAFF. In DNA, the CDR3 is TGTGCCAGCAGTTTATTCTCATTCAGGACAGGGAACACTGAAGCTTTCTTT. The V call is TRBV28, the J call TRBJ1-1, with TRBD1 matching over 7 bases. This CDR3 contains 17 residues. Germline V gene sequence: CDR1 MDHEN, CDR2 SYDVKM. J lost 1 base, V lost 1 base, and 9 bases had no gene match.

This chain links TRBV19 with TRBJ1-5; unclear D gene. The CDR3 covers 15 residues. Germline V gives CDR1 LNHDA, CDR2 SQIVND (reference sequence). V lost 7 bases and J lost 0, with 13 bases in between. CDR3 region: CASTSLAPSNQPQHF. The CDR3 nucleotides read TGTGCCAGTACGAGCTTGGCCCCTAGCAATCAGCCCCAGCATTTT.

On this clone itself: At one of its ends the junction is not consistent with the germline gene, which may arise from a read error. The chain has TRBV7-7 and TRBJ2-5; 8 bases agree with TRBD1. The CDR3 extends over 16 amino acids. Germline V gives CDR1 SSHAT, CDR2 FNYEAQ (reference sequence). The CDR3 is CASSSFVRQGQETQYF. CDR3 in DNA: TGTGCTAGCAGCTCTTTCGTACGACAGGGGCAGGAGACCCAGTACTTC.

The chain couples TRBV19 to TRBJ2-2; TRBD1 agrees at 10 bases. This CDR3 has 15 residues. The germline V gene encodes CDR1 LNHDA and CDR2 SQIVND (reference sequence). With V trimmed by 3 bases and J by 4 bases, 2 bases remained unmatched. In DNA form, the CDR3 reads TGTGCCAGTAGTATGGGGACAGGGGCCACCGGGGAGCTGTTTTTT. Translating it yields CASSMGTGATGELFF.

This chain links TRBV19 with TRBJ1-1; tentatively, D is TRBD1 (5 bases). CDR1 is LNHDA, CDR2 SQIVND, per germline (reference sequence). V lost 1 base and J lost 7, with 10 bases in between. CDR3 length equals 13 residues. CDR3 region: CASSIGRGREAFF. CDR3 DNA: TGTGCCAGTAGTATAGGTAGGGGACGTGAAGCTTTCTTT.

This chain links TRBV11-2 with TRBJ2-7, with D unresolved. The CDR3 totals 13 residues. CDR1 is SGHAT and CDR2 is FQNNGV in the germline V gene. The V end was cut by 1 base, the J end by 7 bases, with 11 bases between. CDR3 amino acids: CASSLVVSWEQYF. The CDR3 DNA is TGTGCCAGCAGCTTAGTGGTTAGCTGGGAGCAGTACTTC.

This clone was seen a single time. V and J are TRBV4-1 and TRBJ1-1; D is perhaps TRBD1 (6 bases). Germline V gene data show CDR1 as MGHRA and CDR2 as YSYEKL. Deletions cut 1 base from V and 5 bases from J, with 14 bases between. This CDR3 is 15 amino acids long. The CDR3 DNA reads TGCGCCAGCAGCCAAGCAACAGGGCCGGGGACTGAAGCTTTCTTT. It translates to CASSQATGPGTEAFF.

The rearrangement joins TRBV5-5 to TRBJ1-2; D is undetermined. Looked up from germline, CDR1 is SGHKS and CDR2 is YYEKEE (reference sequence). Trimming left V 0 bases short and J 3 bases short, with 9 bases between. CDR3 length: 14 residues. The CDR3 region is CASSLGQSYYGYTF. For the CDR3, the DNA is TGTGCCAGCAGCTTGGGGCAGTCCTACTATGGCTACACCTTC.

V usage is TRBV4-1 and J usage is TRBJ2-4; D remains ambiguous. This CDR3 contains 15 residues. Per germline, CDR1 MGHRA and CDR2 YSYEKL. V was clipped by 3 bases and J by 0 bases, with 9 bases between them. This chain's CDR3 is CASSQLKLAKNIQYF. CDR3 bases: TGCGCCAGCAGCCAGCTGAAATTAGCCAAAAACATTCAGTACTTC.

This chain joins TRBV7-9 and TRBJ2-2, with D uncertain. The V end was cut by 5 bases, the J end by 2 bases, with 9 bases between. This CDR3 comprises 14 residues. Germline V CDR1 and CDR2: SEHNR, FQNEAQ (reference sequence). CDR3 DNA sequence: TGTGCCAGCAGCATGGACGGAAACACCGGGGAGCTGTTTTTT. It yields the protein CASSMDGNTGELFF.

The genes are TRBV4-1 and TRBJ2-4; D gene unclear. The V end lost 1 base, the J end lost 0 bases, and 7 bases lay between the germline ends. Per the germline V gene, CDR1 is MGHRA and CDR2 is YSYEKL. The CDR3 covers 15 residues. The chain's CDR3 is CASSQALLAKNIQYF. The CDR3 coding sequence is TGCGCCAGCAGCCAAGCATTACTAGCCAAAAACATTCAGTACTTC.

The chain is built from TRBV5-8 and TRBJ2-6, with D possibly being TRBD2 (5 bases). V was shortened by 0 bases and J by 4 bases, with 8 bases between the two germline ends. The germline V gene encodes CDR1 SGHTS and CDR2 YDEGEE. This CDR3 is built from 15 residues. The CDR3 loop reads CASSLDLAGANVLTF. The CDR3 DNA reads as TGTGCCAGCAGCTTGGACCTAGCCGGGGCCAACGTCCTGACTTTC.

CDR3 amino acids: CASSRLGMNTEAFF. CDR3 coding DNA: TGTGCCAGCAGCAGGCTGGGCATGAACACTGAAGCTTTCTTT. The chain recombines TRBV11-2 with TRBJ1-1, with D uncertain. V lost 5 bases and J lost 0, with 10 bases in between. Germline V CDR1 and CDR2: SGHAT, FQNNGV. The CDR3 runs to 14 residues.

This sequence joins TRBV27 and TRBJ2-2, with D maybe TRBD2 (5 bases). This CDR3 spans 14 amino acids. Trimming shortened V by 5 bases and J by 4 bases, and 11 bases separated the two germline ends. The germline gives CDR1 MNHEY, CDR2 SMNVEV (reference sequence). CDR3 bases: TGTGCCAGCAGTCAATACGGGGTCACCGGGGAGCTGTTTTTT. Its protein is CASSQYGVTGELFF.

The chain recombines TRBV5-1 with TRBJ1-1; TRBD1 might be the D (6 bases). Germline V gene data show CDR1 as SGHRS and CDR2 as YFSETQ. The CDR3 runs to 15 residues. Deletions cut 0 bases from V and 2 bases from J, with 11 bases between. The CDR3 spells CASSLDRAGNTEAFF. CDR3 nucleotide sequence: TGCGCCAGCAGCTTGGACAGGGCAGGAAACACTGAAGCTTTCTTT.

The rearrangement uses TRBV6-1 and TRBJ2-2; D unclear. CDR1 is MNHNS and CDR2 is SASEGT in the germline V gene. The V end lost 1 base, the J end lost 7 bases, and 7 bases lay between the germline ends. CDR3 size: 13 residues. Here the CDR3 reads CASSEVAGGELFF. In DNA, the CDR3 is TGTGCCAGCAGTGAAGTAGCCGGCGGGGAGCTGTTTTTT.

This chain links TRBV20-1 with TRBJ1-2; no definite D call. Trimming left V 6 bases short and J 2 bases short, with 7 bases between. The CDR3 is made up of 11 amino acids. Germline V gene lookup returns CDR1 DFQATT and CDR2 SNEGSKA (reference sequence). Written as DNA, the CDR3 is TGCAGTGCCCCCGTGAACTATGGCTACACCTTC. Translating it yields CSAPVNYGYTF.

The V call is TRBV6-6, the J call TRBJ1-1; 7 bases match TRBD1. The junction had 9 bases not matched to a gene; V was cut back by 0 bases and J by 5 bases. CDR3 length equals 16 residues. Germline CDR1 is MNHNY and CDR2 is SVGAGI (reference sequence). The CDR3 coding sequence is TGTGCCAGCAGTTACTCTCGACAGGGAACGTTAACTGAAGCTTTCTTT. This sequence encodes CASSYSRQGTLTEAFF.

The chain couples TRBV5-1 to TRBJ1-1, with 8 bases lining up with TRBD1. Trimming cost V 2 bases and J 0 bases; bases outside gene matches: 9. Germline-derived CDR1 and CDR2 are SGHRS and YFSETQ. There are 17 residues in the CDR3. The CDR3 region has the DNA TGCGCCAGCAGCTTCGGGGCAGGGGGCCGTTTGAACACTGAAGCTTTCTTT. This sequence encodes CASSFGAGGRLNTEAFF.

The chain uses TRBV18 and TRBJ1-4, with unresolved D. The CDR3 is made up of 13 amino acids. The V end lost 2 bases, the J end lost 4 bases, and 5 bases lay between the germline ends. Germline values: CDR1 KGHSH, CDR2 LQKENI. CDR3: CASSPGLNEKLFF. The CDR3 region has the DNA TGTGCCAGCTCACCAGGCCTTAATGAAAAACTGTTTTTT. The full variable domain, with the rest looked up from reference TRBV18 and TRBJ1-4, is NAGVMQNPRHLVRRRGQEARLRCSPMKGHSHVYWYRQLPEEGLKFMVYLQKENIIDESGMPKERFSAEFPKEGPSILRIQQVVRGDSAAYFCASSPGLNEKLFFGSGTQLSVL.

The rearrangement links TRBV5-1 to TRBJ1-2; TRBD1 aligns across 11 bases. J gave up 7 bases and V 4 bases, and 9 bases lay outside the gene matches. Germline-derived CDR1 and CDR2 are SGHRS and YFSETQ. The length of the CDR3 is 15 residues. The CDR3: CASSTGTGGLVGYTF. CDR3 nucleotides: TGCGCCAGCAGCACCGGGACAGGGGGGTTAGTTGGCTACACCTTC.

V is TRBV5-1 and J is TRBJ2-3, with no clear D. Germline CDR1 reads SGHRS; CDR2 reads YFSETQ. The CDR3 loop spans 15 amino acids. V lost 0 bases, J lost 5 bases, and 13 bases lay in between. CDR3 region: CASSLADRARDTQYF. For the CDR3, the DNA is TGCGCCAGCAGCTTGGCCGATAGGGCTAGAGATACGCAGTATTTT. Full variable domain (missing parts from reference TRBV5-1 and TRBJ2-3): KAGVTQTPRYLIKTRGQQVTLSCSPISGHRSVSWYQQTPGQGLQFLFEYFSETQRNKGNFPGRFSGRQFSNSRSEMNVSTLELGDSALYLCASSLADRARDTQYFGPGTRLTVL.

This clone has just a few counts. This chain connects TRBV10-3 to TRBJ2-7; TRBD2 aligns across 8 bases. The J segment lost 3 bases and the V segment lost 4 bases, leaving 5 bases of the junction unmatched. Germline V gene sequence: CDR1 ENHRY, CDR2 SYGVKD. This CDR3 is built from 14 residues. The CDR3 nucleotides are TGTGCCATCAGTGGCGGGGGGAAATACTACGAGCAGTACTTC. Encoded protein: CAISGGGKYYEQYF.

The V and J genes are TRBV7-9 and TRBJ2-7, with D maybe TRBD1 (5 bases). The germline CDR1 and CDR2 sequences are SEHNR and FQNEAQ (reference sequence). V dropped 5 bases and J dropped 2 bases, with 7 bases sitting between them. The CDR3 is 12 residues long. The CDR3 sequence: CASSPGTYEQYF. The CDR3 nucleotides are TGTGCCAGCAGCCCAGGGACCTACGAGCAGTACTTC. Full variable domain (missing parts from reference TRBV7-9 and TRBJ2-7): DTGVSQNPRHKITKRGQNVTFRCDPISEHNRLYWYRQTLGQGPEFLTYFQNEAQLEKSRLLSDRFSAERPKGSFSTLEIQRTEQGDSAMYLCASSPGTYEQYFGPGTRLTVT.

J is TRBJ2-1 and V is TRBV28; a weak D match, TRBD2 (5 bases). The length of the CDR3 is 12 residues. Trimming pared 3 bases from V and 7 bases from J, leaving 7 bases between. Germline loops: CDR1 MDHEN, CDR2 SYDVKM. CDR3 sequence (DNA): TGTGCCAGCAGTTTGGAGGCAAATGAGCAGTTCTTC. It yields the protein CASSLEANEQFF.

The chain carries TRBV11-3 and TRBJ2-4; the D gene is possibly TRBD2 (6 bases). CDR3 size: 19 residues. CDR1 is SGHNT and CDR2 is YENEEA in the germline V gene. Trimming left V 3 bases short and J 4 bases short, with 25 bases between. For the CDR3, the DNA is TGTGCCAGCAGCTTGATCGAGGGAGGCTTTGGGGTGGTTAAAAACATTCAGTACTTC. Translation gives CASSLIEGGFGVVKNIQYF.

The chain carries TRBV6-1 and TRBJ2-7; D is uncertain. The CDR3 is 14 amino acids. The V end was cut by 1 base, the J end by 3 bases, with 10 bases between. Germline V gene sequence: CDR1 MNHNS, CDR2 SASEGT. The DNA of the CDR3 is TGTGCCAGCAGTGAAGTTCCGGGCTACTACGAGCAGTACTTC. Translated: CASSEVPGYYEQYF.